One and the same sample provided the 17 T cell receptor beta chains below, sequenced in a study of blood T cell repertoires in COVID-19. Clones were read by immunoSEQ multiplex PCR, and TCRdb kept only the in-frame ones, dropping some. The sample has around 300,000 clones, around 87% seen once. The sequencing sample was made of peripheral blood. The receptors stem from a man aged 45-60 years with active or convalescent COVID-19.

V is TRBV29-1 and J is TRBJ1-4; TRBD1 matches at 7 bases. Germline lookup yields CDR1 SQVTM and CDR2 ANQGSEA. The CDR3 is 14 residues long. The V and J ends lost 7 bases and 5 bases, in that order; junction bases with no gene match: 10. The CDR3 region is CSAKRTGANEKLFF. DNA for the CDR3: TGCAGCGCCAAAAGGACAGGCGCAAATGAAAAACTGTTTTTT.

V gene TRBV7-8 combines with J gene TRBJ1-4; 8 bases are shared with TRBD1. This CDR3 is built from 15 residues. V lost 5 bases to trimming and J lost 4 bases; unmatched junction nucleotides: 6. Germline V lookup: CDR1 SGHVS, CDR2 FQNEAQ. CDR3: CASSPRTGHNEKLFF. The CDR3 nucleotides read TGTGCCAGCAGCCCGAGGACAGGGCATAATGAAAAACTGTTTTTT.

The chain is built from TRBV5-6 and TRBJ2-1, with D tentatively TRBD1 (6 bases). CDR3 length equals 14 residues. V was shortened by 1 base and J by 3 bases, with 8 bases between the two germline ends. Per the germline V gene, CDR1 is SGHDT and CDR2 is YYEEEE. The CDR3 sequence: CASSLQDSYNEQFF. The CDR3 DNA reads as TGTGCCAGCAGCTTGCAGGACAGCTACAATGAGCAGTTCTTC.

The chain recombines TRBV28 with TRBJ1-1; 11 bases line up with TRBD1. This CDR3 spans 16 amino acids. Germline V gives CDR1 MDHEN, CDR2 SYDVKM. The trim removed 4 bases at V and 0 bases at J, leaving 4 bases unmatched. The CDR3 loop reads CASSSRDRGMNTEAFF. The CDR3 region has the DNA TGTGCCAGCAGTTCCCGGGACAGGGGGATGAACACTGAAGCTTTCTTT.

The rearrangement links TRBV6-1 to TRBJ1-6; D perhaps matches TRBD1 (6 bases). The CDR3 spans 18 residues. V lost 4 bases and J 2 bases, leaving 18 bases between the germline ends. Germline loops: CDR1 MNHNS, CDR2 SASEGT. CDR3 in DNA: TGTGCCAGCAGTGGAATTGGACAGAAACGTACCTATAATTCACCCCTCCACTTT. Translated, it gives CASSGIGQKRTYNSPLHF.

The chain couples TRBV21-1 to TRBJ2-7; the table assigns TRBD1, which was not confirmed against the DNA. TRBV21-1 is a documented pseudogene. The CDR3 totals 18 residues. The CDR3 spells CASSFHPKGQGLSYEQYF. For the CDR3, the DNA is TGTGCCAGCAGTTTCCACCCCAAAGGACAGGGTCTCTCCTACGAGCAGTACTTC.

V usage is TRBV19 and J usage is TRBJ1-5, with 7 bases aligning to TRBD1. The CDR3 covers 14 residues. Germline trimming cut 5 bases from V and 1 base from J; bases unmatched to any gene: 2. Looked up from germline, CDR1 is LNHDA and CDR2 is SQIVND (reference sequence). The CDR3 region has the DNA TGTGCCAGTAGTGAACAGGGGAGCAATCAGCCCCAGCATTTT. It is translated as CASSEQGSNQPQHF. Drawing the rest from reference TRBV19 and TRBJ1-5, the complete variable domain is DGGITQSPKYLFRKEGQNVTLSCEQNLNHDAMYWYRQDPGQGLRLIYYSQIVNDFQKGDIAEGYSVSREKKESFPLTVTSAQKNPTAFYLCASSEQGSNQPQHFGDGTRLSIL.

The rearrangement joins TRBV5-5 to TRBJ2-7; 10 bases map to TRBD2. Germline CDR1 and CDR2: SGHKS and YYEKEE (reference sequence). V lost 4 bases, J lost 2 bases, and 6 bases stayed unmatched. The CDR3 is 15 amino acids. CDR3 bases: TGTGCCAGCAGCCGCGGACTAGCGGTAACCTACGAGCAGTACTTC. Encoded protein: CASSRGLAVTYEQYF.

V and J are TRBV7-2 and TRBJ2-2, with 15 bases identical to TRBD2. Germline V lookup: CDR1 SGHTA, CDR2 FQGNSA. The CDR3 is 17 residues long. Germline trimming cut 4 bases from V and 5 bases from J; bases unmatched to any gene: 5. The CDR3 DNA follows: TGTGCCAGCAGCTGGACTAGCGGGGGGGCCGGAACCGGGGAGCTGTTTTTT. This encodes CASSWTSGGAGTGELFF.

In this sample, this clone turned up once. CDR3 sequence: CASSVVASGGLNQETQYF. In nucleotides, the CDR3 is TGTGCCAGCAGCGTAGTGGCTAGCGGGGGGCTAAACCAAGAGACCCAGTACTTC. The chain links TRBV9 to TRBJ2-5, with 11 nucleotides matching TRBD2. The CDR3 contains 18 residues. Germline V CDR1 and CDR2: SGDLS, YYNGEE. The junction had 7 bases not matched to a gene; V was cut back by 0 bases and J by 0 bases. The full variable domain, in which reference TRBV9 and TRBJ2-5 provide the parts outside the CDR3, is DSGVTQTPKHLITATGQRVTLRCSPRSGDLSVYWYQQSLDQGLQFLIQYYNGEERAKGNILERFSAQQFPDLHSELNLSSLELGDSALYFCASSVVASGGLNQETQYFGPGTRLLVL.

This chain uses TRBV18 with TRBJ2-1; 8 positions match TRBD1. In germline, CDR1 is KGHSH, CDR2 LQKENI. The V segment lost 3 bases and the J segment 2 bases; nucleotides outside the gene matches: 9. The CDR3 runs to 17 residues. CDR3 bases: TGTGCCAGCTCACCGCGCCGGACAGGGAACACCTACAATGAGCAGTTCTTC. Amino acid sequence: CASSPRRTGNTYNEQFF. Combining the CDR3 with reference TRBV18 and TRBJ2-1 gives the whole variable domain NAGVMQNPRHLVRRRGQEARLRCSPMKGHSHVYWYRQLPEEGLKFMVYLQKENIIDESGMPKERFSAEFPKEGPSILRIQQVVRGDSAAYFCASSPRRTGNTYNEQFFGPGTRLTVL.

At least ten counts were recorded for this clone. The gene calls are TRBV7-2 and TRBJ1-2, with D possibly TRBD1 on 6 matching bases. This CDR3 contains 14 residues. Trimming stripped 5 bases from V and 5 bases from J, with 15 bases between. CDR1 is SGHTA, CDR2 FQGNSA, per germline. CDR3 region: CASSQGITGYGYTF. CDR3 DNA sequence: TGTGCCAGCAGCCAAGGAATAACAGGGTATGGCTACACCTTC.

V usage is TRBV7-2 and J usage is TRBJ2-2, with TRBD2 matching 12 bases. Trimming at V came to 2 bases and at J to 7 bases, leaving 11 bases not matched to a gene. Germline CDR1 SGHTA, CDR2 FQGNSA. The CDR3 contains 18 residues. The CDR3 region is CASSLSSTSGRSHGELFF. The CDR3 DNA follows: TGTGCCAGCAGCTTATCCTCGACTAGCGGGAGAAGCCACGGGGAGCTGTTTTTT.

The chain couples TRBV13 to TRBJ1-2; no firm D call. V dropped 2 bases and J dropped 8 bases, with 12 bases sitting between them. This CDR3 comprises 13 residues. Germline-derived CDR1 and CDR2 are PRHDT and FYEKMQ (reference sequence). The CDR3 sequence is CASSLQARKGYTF. CDR3 coding DNA: TGTGCCAGCAGCTTACAGGCCCGCAAAGGCTACACCTTC.

The chain links TRBV30 to TRBJ1-6, with TRBD1 as a possible D gene (5 bases). CDR1 GTSNPN and CDR2 SVGIG come from the germline V gene (reference sequence). The CDR3 covers 12 residues. V lost 5 bases and J 14 bases, leaving 16 bases between the germline ends. The CDR3 nucleotides read TGTGCCTGGGGAACAGGTAACATCGCCCTCCACTTT. Its protein product is CAWGTGNIALHF. The whole variable domain, filled in from reference TRBV30 and TRBJ1-6, reads SQTIHQWPATLVQPVGSPLSLECTVEGTSNPNLYWYRQAAGRGLQLLFYSVGIGQISSEVPQNLSASRPQDRQFILSSKKLLLSDSGFYLCAWGTGNIALHFGNGTRLTVT.

The gene calls are TRBV28 and TRBJ1-5; TRBD1 agrees at 9 bases. The CDR3 runs to 15 residues. V lost 6 bases, J lost 6 bases, and 9 bases stayed unmatched. CDR1 MDHEN and CDR2 SYDVKM come from the germline V gene. CDR3 protein: CASRATGGGGQPQHF. CDR3 coding DNA: TGTGCCAGCAGGGCGACAGGGGGAGGAGGTCAGCCCCAGCATTTT.

The rearrangement links TRBV2 to TRBJ2-7, with a possible D match to TRBD2 (6 bases). Germline values: CDR1 SNHLY, CDR2 FYNNEI. V lost 3 bases, J lost 6 bases, and 15 bases lay in between. This CDR3 is 14 amino acids long. CDR3 nucleotide sequence: TGTGCCAGCAGTGAGGCCGCGGGGACCCTCGAGCAGTACTTC. This sequence encodes CASSEAAGTLEQYF.